This T cell receptor (beta chain) originates from a study of early T cells in non-severe SARS-CoV-2 infection (dated by TCRdb to 2020 to 2022). Context from the whole study: Because TCR sequencing relied on bulk RNA taken from unsorted whole blood, pairing of alpha and beta chains was not possible.

In this sample, this clonotype turned up many times. It lacks a known antigen. Nothing much larger sits one base from this clone, and base qualities are not available. Library creation used 5' RACE. The data were produced on a NextSeq 500. The TCR library protocol attached unique molecular identifiers to individual cDNA molecules to correct for sequencing error and PCR bias. TCR alpha and beta chains were both sequenced, and the abundances of alpha and beta sequences in each sample were closely correlated with each other. The paper's data handling went like this. Decombinator V4 was used to annotate TCR sequences for V gene, J gene and CDR3. TCRs were defined as expanded if a significant change between any two time points was detected under a Poisson model with p below 0.0001. TCR abundances were normalised to the total number of TCRs sequenced per sample and expressed as counts per million. TRAV1-2 paired with TRAJ12, TRAJ20 or TRAJ33 defined MAIT TCRs, while TRAV10 paired with TRAJ18 defined iNKT TCRs. VDJdb, accessed 1 November 2021, was searched for CMV, EBV and SARS-CoV-2 annotated TCRs, with TCRs annotated for multiple antigens excluded. Through fastp at Q25 and MiXCR, TCRdb rebuilt clones from the public reads, retaining in-frame beta chains. Rows are unified per CDR3 protein, each entry keeping the most common DNA and genes. The authors' filters were not applied to this entry. This sample holds around 55,000 distinct CDR3 sequences; 12% were observed only once. The ten largest clonotypes hold about 1.4% of the sample.

A case-control design nested within a healthcare worker cohort in London, UK, was used, with weekly nasopharyngeal swab PCR tests and blood sampling performed. Healthcare workers were enrolled in the week of the UK lockdown, from 23 to 31 March 2020, and were followed every week for up to roughly 15 weeks. The study at large found these results: VDJdb matching was skewed toward anti-spike CD8 responses and likely underestimated virus-specific expansions, missing private and CD4 specificities.

V gives up 3 bases and J gives up 5 bases, and the segment between their germline ends measures 13 bases. As encoded in the germline V gene (reference sequence), CDR1 is LNHDA while CDR2 is SQIVND. The CDR3 has 14 amino acids, counting the end cysteine and phenylalanine. The retained sequence is limited to the CDR3, 42 bases, with the frame set at the first base. The clonotype comes from an adult who was a healthcare worker with PCR-confirmed SARS-CoV-2 infection or an uninfected control (not recorded which). The chain was built from TRBV19 and TRBJ1-1, with a weak D call of TRBD1 (5 bases match). Sequenced material: whole blood. The CDR3 has the sequence CASSMARAATEAFF. The base sequence is TGTGCCAGTAGTATGGCCAGGGCGGCTACTGAAGCTTTCTTT.